Listed here are 32 T cell receptor beta chains from one sample, sequenced in a study of cytomegalovirus exposure and HLA in healthy donors. The PCR ran on 60 Vbeta and 13 Jbeta primers. Clones were sequenced by immunoSEQ multiplex PCR, and TCRdb holds only the in-frame ones, with some missing. The profile shows around 170,000 clones, 70% to 80% of them singletons. The sample consisted of PBMCs. These receptors came from a man aged 60 to 75 in good health and CMV-seronegative.

This clone turned up a few times. The rearrangement uses TRBV5-6 and TRBJ1-2, with 8 bases lining up with TRBD1. Germline V CDR1 and CDR2: SGHDT, YYEEEE. J was trimmed by 2 bases and V by 5 bases; bases with no gene match: 8. The CDR3 sequence is 15 residues long. This chain's CDR3 is CASRFTDRANYGYTF. The CDR3 nucleotides are TGTGCCAGCAGATTTACGGACAGGGCCAACTATGGCTACACCTTC. Full variable domain (outside the CDR3, taken from reference TRBV5-6 and TRBJ1-2): DAGVTQSPTHLIKTRGQQVTLRCSPKSGHDTVSWYQQALGQGPQFIFQYYEEEERQRGNFPDRFSGHQFPNYSSELNVNALLLGDSALYLCASRFTDRANYGYTFGSGTRLTVV.

This chain uses TRBV5-1 with TRBJ1-1; maybe TRBD1 (6 bases). Trimming removed 0 bases from V and 1 base from J, with 13 bases in between. Germline V CDR1 and CDR2: SGHRS, YFSETQ. The CDR3 covers 16 residues. CDR3 residues: CASSLAGHLGNTEAFF. CDR3 in DNA: TGCGCCAGCAGCTTGGCGGGACACCTCGGGAACACTGAAGCTTTCTTT.

The CDR3 DNA follows: TGTGCCTGGATGACTAGCGGAACCTACGAGCAGTACTTC. This translates into CAWMTSGTYEQYF. The genes are TRBV30 and TRBJ2-7, with TRBD2 matching 9 bases. Trimming at V came to 4 bases and at J to 2 bases, leaving 3 bases not matched to a gene. The CDR3 is made up of 13 amino acids. Germline CDR1 is GTSNPN and CDR2 is SVGIG (reference sequence). The variable domain in full, with the rest retrieved from reference TRBV30 and TRBJ2-7, is SQTIHQWPATLVQPVGSPLSLECTVEGTSNPNLYWYRQAAGRGLQLLFYSVGIGQISSEVPQNLSASRPQDRQFILSSKKLLLSDSGFYLCAWMTSGTYEQYFGPGTRLTVT.

This clone was recorded once. The chain uses TRBV9 and TRBJ1-5; D gene unclear. The CDR3 has 14 residues. Germline V gene sequence: CDR1 SGDLS, CDR2 YYNGEE. V was cut by 0 bases and J by 6 bases, with 10 bases left in between. DNA for the CDR3: TGTGCCAGCAGCGTAGAGGGTGGGAGTCAGCCCCAGCATTTT. This sequence encodes CASSVEGGSQPQHF.

The gene calls are TRBV10-1 and TRBJ2-2; D gene unclear. V dropped 0 bases and J dropped 7 bases, with 6 bases sitting between them. The V gene's germline CDR1 is WNHNN and CDR2 SYGVQD (reference sequence). This CDR3 has 13 amino acids. The CDR3 reads CASSESPVGELFF. DNA of the CDR3: TGCGCCAGCAGTGAGTCCCCGGTCGGGGAGCTGTTTTTT.

The sample holds many counts of this clone. The chain uses TRBV28 and TRBJ1-1, with a tentative D call TRBD1 (6 bases). CDR3 length: 14 residues. Germline V gives CDR1 MDHEN, CDR2 SYDVKM. Trimming took 2 bases from V and 7 from J, leaving 14 bases between them. CDR3: CASSLAGAGDEAFF. CDR3 bases: TGTGCCAGCAGTTTAGCAGGGGCTGGGGATGAAGCTTTCTTT.

This clone appeared once. The chain uses TRBV25-1 and TRBJ1-2; no firm D call. Germline CDR1 and CDR2: MGHDK and SYGVNS. There are 14 residues in the CDR3. Deletions cut 0 bases from V and 9 bases from J, with 14 bases between. The DNA for the CDR3 is TGTGCCAGCAGTGAATATTCGGGTCCGCCCCGCTACACCTTC. As protein: CASSEYSGPPRYTF.

The V call is TRBV25-1, the J call TRBJ2-7; 9 positions match TRBD1. Germline V CDR1 and CDR2: MGHDK, SYGVNS. With 6 bases clipped from V and 6 bases from J, the junction kept 9 bases outside the gene matches. The CDR3 has 14 residues. The CDR3 loop is CASRPGQGPGEQYF. The CDR3 nucleotides read TGTGCCAGCAGACCCGGACAGGGGCCGGGCGAGCAGTACTTC.

V is TRBV15 and J is TRBJ1-5; TRBD1 aligns across 8 bases. V was clipped by 4 bases and J by 9 bases; unmatched bases: 14. Germline CDR1 LNHNV, CDR2 YYDKDF (reference sequence). This CDR3 is built from 16 residues. The CDR3 reads CATSMTRQGREAPQHF. CDR3 nucleotide sequence: TGTGCCACCAGCATGACCAGACAGGGGAGGGAAGCGCCCCAGCATTTT.

This clone was recorded only once. The rearrangement uses TRBV6-5 and TRBJ2-1, with 9 bases aligning to TRBD1. J lost 9 bases, V lost 2 bases, and 8 bases had no gene match. CDR1 is MNHEY and CDR2 is SVGAGI in the germline V gene. This CDR3 is built from 15 residues. CDR3 amino acids: CASSYHVTGGSEQFF. DNA for the CDR3: TGTGCCAGCAGTTACCATGTGACAGGGGGTAGTGAGCAGTTCTTC.

The chain has TRBV23-1 and TRBJ1-2; no reliable D call. TRBV23-1 is an open reading frame, and its role is uncertain. This CDR3 is built from 13 residues. V gave up 5 bases and J gave up 1 base, with 8 bases separating them. The CDR3 DNA reads TGCGCCAGCAGTTGCCCAGTTAACTATGGCTACACCTTC. It is translated as CASSCPVNYGYTF.

The chain is built from TRBV6-5 and TRBJ1-6; unclear D gene. This CDR3 spans 14 amino acids. Germline values: CDR1 MNHEY, CDR2 SVGAGI. V lost 6 bases to trimming and J lost 1 base, with 7 bases between them. CDR3 amino acids: CASSEASYNSPLHF. In nucleotides, the CDR3 is TGTGCCAGCAGCGAGGCGTCCTATAATTCACCCCTCCACTTT.

V gene TRBV4-1 combines with J gene TRBJ2-3, with D unclear. V was shortened by 0 bases and J by 2 bases, with 6 bases between the two germline ends. CDR1 and CDR2 (germline): MGHRA, YSYEKL. CDR3 length: 14 amino acids. For the CDR3, the DNA is TGCGCCAGCAGCCAAGACCAGTTCACAGATACGCAGTATTTT. Translated, it gives CASSQDQFTDTQYF.

The rearrangement joins TRBV4-1 to TRBJ2-2; 10 nucleotides align to TRBD1. The CDR3 runs 16 residues. Losses at the gene ends were 4 bases for V and 3 bases for J; bases not matched to a gene: 5. Germline V gene lookup returns CDR1 MGHRA and CDR2 YSYEKL. The CDR3 DNA is TGCGCCAGCAGCCCCGACAGGGGGCTTTACACCGGGGAGCTGTTTTTT. Its translation is CASSPDRGLYTGELFF.

The chain combines TRBV6-5 with TRBJ2-6; D remains ambiguous. The CDR3 contains 15 residues. V dropped 6 bases and J dropped 1 base, with 10 bases sitting between them. Germline loops: CDR1 MNHEY, CDR2 SVGAGI. The CDR3 nucleotides read TGTGCCAGCAGCCCCCGGCGGTCTGGGGCCAACGTCCTGACTTTC. This codes for CASSPRRSGANVLTF.

The chain links TRBV19 to TRBJ1-2, with D perhaps TRBD1 (5 bases). V dropped 7 bases and J dropped 4 bases, with 13 bases sitting between them. The CDR3 totals 13 residues. Looked up from germline, CDR1 is LNHDA and CDR2 is SQIVND (reference sequence). The CDR3 here is CASNPAGSYGYTF. The CDR3 DNA sequence: TGTGCCAGTAACCCAGCAGGGTCCTATGGCTACACCTTC.

The chain uses TRBV7-2 and TRBJ1-3, with D possibly matching TRBD1 (5 bases). Trimming removed 3 bases at V and 1 base at J, with 7 bases between. CDR1 SGHTA and CDR2 FQGNSA come from the germline V gene. The length of the CDR3 is 14 residues. The DNA for the CDR3 is TGTGCCAGCAGCTTGGGGGGGTCTGGAAACACCATATATTTT. It translates to CASSLGGSGNTIYF.

V is TRBV10-3 and J is TRBJ2-2; 10 bases are a match to TRBD2. J gave up 6 bases and V 4 bases, and 2 bases lay outside the gene matches. Germline assignment: CDR1 ENHRY and CDR2 SYGVKD. This CDR3 comprises 14 residues. This CDR3 is CAISAAGGPGELFF. CDR3 nucleotides: TGTGCCATCAGTGCAGCGGGAGGGCCCGGGGAGCTGTTTTTT.

There are a few counts of this clone. The gene calls are TRBV5-6 and TRBJ2-3; 8 nucleotides align to TRBD2. Looked up from germline, CDR1 is SGHDT and CDR2 is YYEEEE. The CDR3 is 15 amino acids. With 1 base clipped from V and 2 bases from J, the junction kept 3 bases outside the gene matches. In DNA form, the CDR3 reads TGTGCCAGCAGCTTGAGCGGGGGTTACACAGATACGCAGTATTTT. Protein product: CASSLSGGYTDTQYF.

The V and J genes are TRBV2 and TRBJ2-2; the match to TRBD1 covers 8 bases. Germline V CDR1 and CDR2: SNHLY, FYNNEI. The trim removed 8 bases at V and 5 bases at J, leaving 4 bases unmatched. The length of the CDR3 is 13 residues. The CDR3 spells CASDRGRTGELFF. CDR3 sequence (DNA): TGTGCCAGCGACAGGGGTAGGACCGGGGAGCTGTTTTTT.

This chain connects TRBV5-6 to TRBJ1-1; possible D gene TRBD1, 5 bases. Trimming took off 4 bases at V and 7 bases at J, with 11 bases between the two ends. CDR3 length: 12 amino acids. Per the germline V gene, CDR1 is SGHDT and CDR2 is YYEEEE. CDR3: CASSRQGFEAFF. CDR3 coding DNA: TGTGCCAGCAGCCGGCAGGGTTTTGAAGCTTTCTTT.

The rearrangement uses TRBV30 and TRBJ2-7; TRBD2 agrees at 9 bases. CDR1 is GTSNPN and CDR2 is SVGIG in the germline V gene (reference sequence). The CDR3 has 15 amino acids. The V and J ends lost 5 bases and 3 bases, in that order; junction bases with no gene match: 11. CDR3 DNA: TGTGCCTGGGGGCCGATTAGCGGGAGCCTCTACGAGCAGTACTTC. This gives the protein CAWGPISGSLYEQYF.

This chain connects TRBV13 to TRBJ1-3; no clear D gene. Trimming cost V 0 bases and J 2 bases, with 11 bases left between them. Germline values: CDR1 PRHDT, CDR2 FYEKMQ (reference sequence). The CDR3 sequence is 16 residues long. The CDR3 loop is CASSLGQLYAGNTIYF. The CDR3, as DNA: TGTGCCAGCAGCTTAGGACAGCTCTACGCTGGAAACACCATATATTTT.

The chain joins TRBV6-5 to TRBJ2-7; 11 bases are a match to TRBD2. CDR1 is MNHEY and CDR2 is SVGAGI in the germline V gene. V dropped 5 bases and J dropped 13; count of bases not matched to a gene: 16. The CDR3 totals 15 residues. The CDR3 loop reads CASSASPGLADPIYF. The CDR3 bases are TGTGCCAGCAGTGCCTCTCCGGGACTAGCGGATCCTATTTACTTC.

This clone was counted a few times. V usage is TRBV6-1 and J usage is TRBJ1-3; 8 bases are a match to TRBD1. CDR1 and CDR2 from the germline V gene are MNHNS and SASEGT. The CDR3 contains 14 residues. Trimming took 7 bases from V and 6 from J; bases not matched to a gene: 8. This CDR3 is CASTFGQGLNTIYF. The CDR3 bases are TGTGCCAGCACTTTTGGACAGGGTTTAAACACCATATATTTT.

About this clone itself: The junction departs from the called germline gene at one end, perhaps through a read error. V usage is TRBV6-5 and J usage is TRBJ1-2; 7 bases align to TRBD1. The CDR3 covers 12 residues. Germline V gene lookup returns CDR1 MNHEY and CDR2 SVGAGI. The chain's CDR3 is CASSGTAYGYPF. The CDR3 DNA reads TGTGCCAGCAGCGGGACAGCCTATGGCTACCCCTTC.

The chain is built from TRBV19 and TRBJ1-5; 7 positions match TRBD1. The CDR3 is made up of 14 amino acids. Germline CDR1 and CDR2: LNHDA and SQIVND (reference sequence). Losses at the gene ends were 6 bases for V and 3 bases for J; bases not matched to a gene: 5. The CDR3 here is CASRTGANNQPQHF. DNA of the CDR3: TGTGCCAGTAGAACAGGGGCTAACAATCAGCCCCAGCATTTT.

This clone appeared a few times. V usage is TRBV6-5 and J usage is TRBJ1-4, with 10 nucleotides matching TRBD1. The CDR3 covers 13 residues. V trimming: 6 bases; J trimming: 10 bases; junction bases outside the gene matches: 5. Per the germline V gene, CDR1 is MNHEY and CDR2 is SVGAGI. The CDR3 DNA sequence: TGTGCCAGCAGAGGGACAGGGGTGGGAAAACTGTTTTTT. Its translation is CASRGTGVGKLFF.

The CDR3 loop is CASSSVREGGDEKLFF. The CDR3 DNA follows: TGTGCCAGCAGCTCTGTCAGGGAAGGTGGGGATGAAAAACTGTTTTTT. The chain is built from TRBV7-2 and TRBJ1-4, with D perhaps TRBD1 (5 bases). V lost 4 bases and J lost 6, with 18 bases in between. Germline lookup yields CDR1 SGHTA and CDR2 FQGNSA. This CDR3 comprises 16 residues.

This chain connects TRBV5-6 to TRBJ2-7, with 7 bases aligning to TRBD2. Germline V lookup: CDR1 SGHDT, CDR2 YYEEEE. The V gene end was trimmed by 0 bases and the J gene end by 3 bases; junction bases not matched to a gene: 9. The CDR3 extends over 16 amino acids. The CDR3 sequence is CASSLARAGEHYEQYF. The CDR3 coding sequence is TGTGCCAGCAGCTTGGCCCGGGCGGGAGAGCACTACGAGCAGTACTTC.

V and J are TRBV28 and TRBJ1-2; D gene ambiguous. The V end lost 6 bases, the J end lost 4 bases, and 12 bases lay between the germline ends. CDR3 length: 13 residues. Germline CDR1 reads MDHEN; CDR2 reads SYDVKM. CDR3 sequence (DNA): TGTGCCAGCAGCCGGATAGCAGCCTATGGCTACACCTTC. Translation gives CASSRIAAYGYTF.

This clone was observed a single time. This rearrangement joins TRBV11-3 to TRBJ2-2; no firm D call. The germline gives CDR1 SGHNT, CDR2 YENEEA. The ends were cut back, 4 bases at V and 0 bases at J, with 6 bases in the middle. The CDR3 runs to 14 residues. CDR3 sequence: CASSYDTNTGELFF. The CDR3 nucleotides are TGTGCCAGCAGCTACGACACGAACACCGGGGAGCTGTTTTTT. Full variable domain (remainder filled in from reference TRBV11-3 and TRBJ2-2): EAGVVQSPRYKIIEKKQPVAFWCNPISGHNTLYWYLQNLGQGPELLIRYENEEAVDDSQLPKDRFSAERLKGVDSTLKIQPAELGDSAVYLCASSYDTNTGELFFGEGSRLTVL.